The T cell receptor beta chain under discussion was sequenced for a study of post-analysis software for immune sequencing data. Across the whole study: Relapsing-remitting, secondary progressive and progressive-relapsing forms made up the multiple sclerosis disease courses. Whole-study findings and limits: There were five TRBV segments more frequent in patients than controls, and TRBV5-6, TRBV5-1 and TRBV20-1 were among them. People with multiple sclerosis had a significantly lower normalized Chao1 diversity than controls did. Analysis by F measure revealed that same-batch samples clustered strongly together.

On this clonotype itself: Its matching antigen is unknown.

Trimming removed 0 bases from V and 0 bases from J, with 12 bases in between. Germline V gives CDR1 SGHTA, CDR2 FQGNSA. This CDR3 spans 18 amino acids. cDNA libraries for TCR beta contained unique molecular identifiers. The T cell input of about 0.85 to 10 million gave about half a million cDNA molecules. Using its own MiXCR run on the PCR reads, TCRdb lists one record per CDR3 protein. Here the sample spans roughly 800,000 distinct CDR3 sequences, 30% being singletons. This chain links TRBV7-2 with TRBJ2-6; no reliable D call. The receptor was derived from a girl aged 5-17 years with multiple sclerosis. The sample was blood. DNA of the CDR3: TGTGCCAGCAGCTTAGCGCGATTCAGGACCTCTGGGGCCAACGTCCTGACTTTC. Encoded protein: CASSLARFRTSGANVLTF.